The TCR beta chain described here comes from a study of shared clonotypes between healthy human individuals. Here immunoSEQ multiplex PCR was the method, and the copy in TCRdb shows in-frame clones only, minus some. The top ten clones hold roughly 0.13% of a sample with roughly 2 million clones, under 97% of them seen once. Germline V CDR1 and CDR2: SGDLS, YYNGEE. V gave up 4 bases and J gave up 0 bases; unmatched junction bases: 7. The CDR3 totals 17 residues. Sequencing was carried out using naive CD4+ T cells sorted from blood. Subset meaning: CD45RA+ positively selected. V is TRBV9 and J is TRBJ2-5, with 12 bases matching TRBD2. The clonotype was recovered from a man aged 18 to 30 in good health. The CDR3 region has the DNA TGTGCCAGCAGCACCGGACTAGCGGGGCTGTACCAAGAGACCCAGTACTTC. It translates to CASSTGLAGLYQETQYF.